The clone carrying this T cell receptor (beta chain) was seen at least ten times. In TCRdb, the RT-PCR reads were re-called with MiXCR into one record per CDR3 protein. The sample comprises about 410,000 distinct CDR3 sequences, 16% of which are singletons, and less than 8.5% rests with the top ten. The data were taken from a study of patients and donors after allogeneic stem cell transplantation. The CDR3 is made up of 13 amino acids. Germline assignment: CDR1 SQVTM and CDR2 ANQGSEA. V gave up 4 bases and J gave up 3 bases, with 12 bases separating them. The material sequenced was blood, either unsorted or a sorted T cell fraction (not recorded which). The V gene is TRBV29-1, the J gene TRBJ2-5; weak D call: TRBD2 (6 bases). This sequence was found in a human donor who was either an allogeneic HSCT recipient or a stem cell or donor lymphocyte infusion donor (not recorded which). It is not recorded whose cells these are; they may come from a transplant donor. The CDR3 is CSVVFRREETQYF. CDR3 DNA sequence: TGCAGCGTTGTTTTTAGGAGGGAAGAGACCCAGTACTTC. The full variable domain, its missing parts supplied by reference TRBV29-1 and TRBJ2-5, is SAVISQKPSRDICQRGTSLTIQCQVDSQVTMMFWYRQQPGQSLTLIATANQGSEATYESGFVIDKFPISRPNLTFSTLTVSNMSPEDSSIYLCSVVFRREETQYFGPGTRLLVL.